This TCR beta chain was sequenced during a study of T cells in Graves' hyperthyroidism and ophthalmopathy (dated by TCRdb to the late 2010s). Some background on the complete study: Peripheral blood was sampled at the time of initial diagnosis, prior to any treatment. TCR V-J signatures able to tell the groups apart were searched for in a discovery cohort of 100 patients, of whom 40 to 45 had Graves' ophthalmopathy and roughly 58 had stable Graves' hyperthyroidism. Prospective prediction of ophthalmopathy was tested in an independent validation cohort of 18 to 20 hyperthyroidism patients and around 16 patients who later progressed to ophthalmopathy. The 95 to 100 discovery patients were divided at random into training and test sets in a 7:3 ratio. Thyroid tissue and blood T-cell repertoires from six Graves' hyperthyroidism patients were also compared in the study. Following sampling, methimazole starting at 30 mg daily was given to hyperthyroidism patients, and high-dose intravenous methylprednisolone was given to ophthalmopathy patients. TCR Vbeta CDR3 sequencing of roughly 140 peripheral blood samples (under 45 ophthalmopathy, 75 hyperthyroidism and approximately 17 progressor patients) is reported in the paper. On the study overall, not on this receptor specifically: Most expanded thyroid clonotypes (frequency above 0.001) were also detected in blood, suggesting blood repertoires may reflect thyroid immune responses. Sample size was not statistically predetermined, and blinding of investigators to group allocation was not performed. In validation, the model predicted progression to ophthalmopathy a median of approximately 6.6 months before onset, with 70% to 71% sensitivity and just under 75% specificity. A model built on a 13 V-J signature distinguished ophthalmopathy from stable hyperthyroidism, reaching roughly 88% sensitivity and about 81% specificity in cross-validation and 80%/75% in testing.

This clonotype appeared a few times. Its binding antigen is unknown. No much larger clonotype is one base removed from it; base qualities were not supplied. CDR1 is given as SGHTS and CDR2 as YDEGEE, both from the germline V gene. V and J are truncated by 1 base and 7 bases respectively, leaving an intervening sequence of 14 bases. Including cysteine and phenylalanine, the CDR3 has 15 amino acids. Just CDR3 DNA is preserved here, 45 bases in frame from base 1. The TCR beta CDR3 regions were amplified from the RNA transcripts. For the first round of RT-PCR on the TCR CDR3, the HTBI primer set was used together with the Qiagen OneStep RT-PCR kit. A second multiplex PCR round built the libraries, followed by size selection and purification. Libraries were sequenced paired-end with 100 bp reads on an Illumina HiSeq2000. Regarding the original processing steps: SOAPnuke was used to process the raw data, removing reads that contained adapters or uncalled bases, had a mean Phred below 15, or lacked an exact match to the constant primer or identifier. COPE v1.2.5 was used to merge the high-quality paired reads, and each unique nucleotide sequence was defined as a clonotype. MiTCR v1.1 was used to align clonotypes to the IMGT TRBV, TRBD and TRBJ reference segments. Analysis was restricted to V-J combinations with a frequency above 0.0001, which covered approximately 99% of repertoires. A TCS score was defined as the ratio between F50 (clonal expansion) and ExV (chaos), using BLOSUM62-based TCRdist between CDR3 peptides within each V-J. Welch's t-statistics and random forest reduced roughly 540 V-J features to about 12, which were used in a naive Bayes classifier (R e1071). The raw public data were reprocessed by TCRdb itself: fastp quality trimming at Q25, MiXCR clonotype calling, in-frame beta chains only. Here each entry gathers all rows of one CDR3 protein and keeps the most common genes and DNA. The V and J calls shown here were made by TCRdb, not taken from the authors' results. The sample table lists 460,000 or so distinct CDR3 sequences, about 15% of them with a count of one. 15% to 20% of the sample comes from the top ten.

Stable Graves' hyperthyroidism was defined as the absence of progression to ophthalmopathy over 18 months of follow-up. Hyperthyroidism patients were newly diagnosed, with disease duration under 2 months, and aged 18 to 65 years. Exclusion was applied to patients with uncontrolled infections, other autoimmune diseases, pregnancy or lactation. Clinical symptoms, serum thyroxine and TRAb, thyroid ultrasound, and orbital computed tomography formed the basis for the diagnoses. PBMCs were isolated from about 10 ml of fresh peripheral blood by Ficoll-Paque density gradient centrifugation. Total RNA was extracted with Trizol reagent, and quality was checked on an Agilent 2100 Bioanalyzer.

This TCR was sampled from a woman between 18 and 30 years old with Graves' hyperthyroidism. Recombination connected TRBV5-8 to TRBJ1-4; the D gene identity is not certain. The specimen was blood. CDR3 protein: CASSLSRGSVEKLFF. At the DNA level, the sequence is TGTGCCAGCAGCTTGTCGAGAGGGTCTGTTGAAAAACTGTTTTTT.